Below are 20 T cell receptor beta chains sequenced from a single sample in a study of blood T cell repertoires in COVID-19. This table comes from immunoSEQ multiplex PCR, and its TCRdb copy is limited to in-frame clones, with some not included. The table includes fewer than 500,000 clones, roughly nine tenths detected once. Sequenced material: PBMCs or T cells enriched from blood (not recorded which). Receptor source: a man aged 25-45 years who had recovered from COVID-19.

This clone has only one observation. J is TRBJ1-3 and V is TRBV3-1 (or the pseudogene TRBV3-2); D uncertain. The CDR3 runs to 14 residues. Germline V CDR1 and CDR2: LGHDT, YNNKEL (reference sequence). V lost 4 bases and J lost 4, with 11 bases in between. The CDR3 is CASSRPGWGNTIYF. CDR3 bases: TGTGCCAGCAGCCGCCCAGGCTGGGGAAACACCATATATTTT.

The genes are TRBV19 and TRBJ1-5, with 9 bases fitting TRBD1. The germline V gene encodes CDR1 LNHDA and CDR2 SQIVND (reference sequence). The CDR3 has 14 residues. The trim removed 3 bases at V and 6 bases at J, leaving 3 bases unmatched. CDR3 sequence reads: CASSMSGQGQPQHF. CDR3 coding DNA: TGTGCCAGTAGTATGTCGGGACAGGGTCAGCCCCAGCATTTT.

The chain has TRBV5-1 and TRBJ2-2, with D unresolved. The CDR3 sequence is 15 residues long. Germline V lookup: CDR1 SGHRS, CDR2 YFSETQ. The V end was cut by 1 base, the J end by 1 base, with 8 bases between. The CDR3 protein is CASSLPAVNTGELFF. For the CDR3, the DNA is TGCGCCAGCAGCTTGCCGGCGGTGAACACCGGGGAGCTGTTTTTT.

The chain has TRBV7-2 and TRBJ2-6; D perhaps matches TRBD1 (5 bases). Germline CDR1 reads SGHTA; CDR2 reads FQGNSA. The V end lost 4 bases, the J end lost 2 bases, and 9 bases lay between the germline ends. The length of the CDR3 is 15 residues. CDR3 bases: TGTGCCAGCAGCTCAGGGCAGGCTGGGGCCAACGTCCTGACTTTC. As protein: CASSSGQAGANVLTF.

The V and J genes are TRBV18 and TRBJ2-3; TRBD1 might be the D (6 bases). Germline V gives CDR1 KGHSH, CDR2 LQKENI. V was clipped by 1 base and J by 1 base, with 9 bases between them. There are 15 residues in the CDR3. The CDR3 bases are TGTGCCAGCTCACCACAGGACAGCCGCACAGATACGCAGTATTTT. Translation: CASSPQDSRTDTQYF.

V and J are TRBV6-5 and TRBJ2-7; 7 nucleotides match TRBD1. CDR1 and CDR2 (germline): MNHEY, SVGAGI. The CDR3 totals 13 residues. V lost 7 bases, J lost 3 bases, and 6 bases stayed unmatched. CDR3 nucleotides: TGTGCCAGCACTGCTCGACAGGGCTACGAGCAGTACTTC. Its protein is CASTARQGYEQYF.

This clone was seen once. The chain uses TRBV4-1 and TRBJ2-6; D may be TRBD1 (6 bases). From germline, CDR1 is MGHRA and CDR2 YSYEKL. V lost 0 bases, J lost 4 bases, and 16 bases lay in between. The CDR3 extends over 18 amino acids. As DNA, the CDR3 is TGCGCCAGCAGCCAAGACGACAGGTCGACACCCGGGGCCAACGTCCTGACTTTC. Its translation is CASSQDDRSTPGANVLTF.

The chain recombines TRBV5-1 with TRBJ2-1; TRBD2 matches 9 bases. The CDR3 consists of 15 residues. Germline V lookup: CDR1 SGHRS, CDR2 YFSETQ. V was clipped by 0 bases and J by 3 bases; unmatched bases: 1. CDR3 sequence reads: CASSLASGIYNEQFF. CDR3 in DNA: TGCGCCAGCAGCTTGGCTAGCGGGATCTACAATGAGCAGTTCTTC.

The chain has TRBV28 and TRBJ2-5; the D gene is possibly TRBD2 (5 bases). V dropped 6 bases and J dropped 1 base, with 15 bases sitting between them. The germline gives CDR1 MDHEN, CDR2 SYDVKM. The CDR3 sequence is 15 residues long. The CDR3 DNA reads TGTGCCAGCAGCTATCCCGTGGAGGTCCAAGAGACCCAGTACTTC. This translates into CASSYPVEVQETQYF.

This clone was counted a single time. V and J are TRBV19 and TRBJ2-7; 8 positions agree with TRBD2. V dropped 2 bases and J dropped 5; count of bases not matched to a gene: 8. CDR1 and CDR2 (germline): LNHDA, SQIVND (reference sequence). The length of the CDR3 is 15 residues. Here the CDR3 DNA reads TGTGCCAGTAGTATATCCAGCGGGAGTTTCAACGAGCAGTACTTC. As protein: CASSISSGSFNEQYF.

The chain carries TRBV19 and TRBJ2-7; D is possibly TRBD1 (6 bases). Germline lookup yields CDR1 LNHDA and CDR2 SQIVND (reference sequence). The CDR3 is made up of 16 amino acids. Trimming cost V 5 bases and J 3 bases, with 20 bases left between them. CDR3 DNA sequence: TGTGCCAGTAGTGCGAAGGGACCGCCAGGGGACTACGAGCAGTACTTC. Translation: CASSAKGPPGDYEQYF.

The chain has TRBV4-1 and TRBJ2-7, with 11 bases that match TRBD2. Trimming removed 4 bases from V and 7 bases from J; junction bases left unmatched: 9. The CDR3 runs 15 residues. The germline V gene encodes CDR1 MGHRA and CDR2 YSYEKL. As DNA, the CDR3 is TGCGCCAGCAGCCCGAGACTAGCGGGGCCGGGGGAGCAGTACTTC. Its translation: CASSPRLAGPGEQYF.

This clone appeared a few times. The CDR3 DNA reads TGTGCCAGTAGTATGACCGAGGACACTGAAGCTTTCTTT. Its translation is CASSMTEDTEAFF. V usage is TRBV19 and J usage is TRBJ1-1; D is undetermined. This CDR3 has 13 amino acids. Deletions cut 3 bases from V and 3 bases from J, with 8 bases between. CDR1 and CDR2 (germline): LNHDA, SQIVND (reference sequence).

In nucleotides, the CDR3 is TGTGCCAGCAGCTTAAGCTTGGTCCCAGATACGCAGTATTTT. It yields the protein CASSLSLVPDTQYF. This sequence joins TRBV7-2 and TRBJ2-3, with no clear D. V dropped 2 bases and J dropped 4 bases, with 10 bases sitting between them. CDR1 SGHTA and CDR2 FQGNSA come from the germline V gene. The CDR3 contains 14 residues.

V gene TRBV19 combines with J gene TRBJ1-1; D gene ambiguous. The V and J ends lost 7 bases and 1 base respectively, with 13 bases between them. CDR3 length: 14 amino acids. Germline assignment: CDR1 LNHDA and CDR2 SQIVND (reference sequence). The chain's CDR3 is CASMIEVGNTEAFF. The DNA of the CDR3 is TGTGCCAGTATGATCGAGGTCGGGAACACTGAAGCTTTCTTT. The full variable domain, rest sourced from reference TRBV19 and TRBJ1-1, is DGGITQSPKYLFRKEGQNVTLSCEQNLNHDAMYWYRQDPGQGLRLIYYSQIVNDFQKGDIAEGYSVSREKKESFPLTVTSAQKNPTAFYLCASMIEVGNTEAFFGQGTRLTVV.

This clone occurred many times. This rearrangement joins TRBV28 to TRBJ1-3; 7 bases agree with TRBD1. Losses at the gene ends were 1 base for V and 0 bases for J; bases not matched to a gene: 9. The CDR3 sequence is 18 residues long. CDR1 and CDR2 from the germline V gene are MDHEN and SYDVKM. The CDR3 is CASSLSFGTDISGNTIYF. The DNA of the CDR3 is TGTGCCAGCAGTTTATCGTTCGGGACAGATATCTCTGGAAACACCATATATTTT.

This chain uses TRBV12-3 or TRBV12-4 with TRBJ2-7, with TRBD1 matching over 10 bases. The CDR3 has 13 amino acids. J lost 6 bases, V lost 3 bases, and 2 bases had no gene match. The CDR3 loop reads CASSFGDRGEQYF. The CDR3 DNA follows: TGTGCCAGCAGTTTCGGGGACAGGGGCGAGCAGTACTTC.

V is TRBV20-1 and J is TRBJ2-1, with 9 bases aligning to TRBD1. The V gene end was trimmed by 3 bases and the J gene end by 9 bases; junction bases not matched to a gene: 12. Germline lookup yields CDR1 DFQATT and CDR2 SNEGSKA (reference sequence). There are 15 residues in the CDR3. The CDR3 loop reads CSASGLLGTGSEQFF. CDR3 nucleotide sequence: TGCAGTGCTAGTGGCCTGCTTGGGACAGGGAGTGAGCAGTTCTTC.

This chain joins TRBV5-6 and TRBJ2-1; 11 nucleotides line up with TRBD2. Germline V gene sequence: CDR1 SGHDT, CDR2 YYEEEE. Losses at the gene ends were 4 bases for V and 6 bases for J; bases not matched to a gene: 9. The CDR3 length is 16 residues. In DNA, the CDR3 is TGTGCCAGCAGCGGGGATTTAGCGGGAGGGGGCAATGAGCAGTTCTTC. Translated, it gives CASSGDLAGGGNEQFF.

The J gene is TRBJ2-7, the V gene TRBV5-1; TRBD1 matches 8 bases. Germline V gene data show CDR1 as SGHRS and CDR2 as YFSETQ. V shed 3 bases and J 6 bases; nucleotides not matched to a gene: 5. This CDR3 is 13 amino acids long. CDR3 nucleotides: TGCGCCAGCAGCTGGGGACAGGAGGGCGAGCAGTACTTC. Translation: CASSWGQEGEQYF. Based on the CDR3 plus reference TRBV5-1 and TRBJ2-7, the full variable domain is KAGVTQTPRYLIKTRGQQVTLSCSPISGHRSVSWYQQTPGQGLQFLFEYFSETQRNKGNFPGRFSGRQFSNSRSEMNVSTLELGDSALYLCASSWGQEGEQYFGPGTRLTVT.